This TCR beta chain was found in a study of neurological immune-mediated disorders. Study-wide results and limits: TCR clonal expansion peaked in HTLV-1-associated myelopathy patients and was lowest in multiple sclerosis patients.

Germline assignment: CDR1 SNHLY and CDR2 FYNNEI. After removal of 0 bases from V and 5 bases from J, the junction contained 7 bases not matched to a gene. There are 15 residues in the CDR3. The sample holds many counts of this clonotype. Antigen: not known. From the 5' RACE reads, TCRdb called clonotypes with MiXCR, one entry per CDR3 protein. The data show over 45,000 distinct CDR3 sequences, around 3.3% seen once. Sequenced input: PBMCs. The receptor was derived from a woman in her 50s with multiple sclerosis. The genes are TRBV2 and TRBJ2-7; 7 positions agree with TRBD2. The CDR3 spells CASSEASSGINEQYF. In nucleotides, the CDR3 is TGTGCCAGCAGTGAAGCCTCCAGCGGGATAAACGAGCAGTACTTC.